The next 2 T cell receptor beta chains were all read from a single sample in a study of control samples from healthy donors and cancer patients. TCRdb's copy holds only in-frame clones and misses some; the assay was immunoSEQ multiplex PCR. The data hold some 100,000 clones, with almost 90% observed a single time. The sample taken for sequencing was blood. The receptors shown here come from a man aged 25-45 years in good health.

This chain uses TRBV7-6 with TRBJ2-2; D might be TRBD1 (6 bases). Germline V CDR1 and CDR2: SGHVS, FNYEAQ. The CDR3 extends over 16 amino acids. Between the trimmed V and J ends, which lost 1 base and 6 bases, there was a span of 15 bases. CDR3 loop: CASSLGTATIPGELFF. Here the CDR3 DNA reads TGTGCCAGCAGCTTAGGGACAGCAACGATTCCCGGGGAGCTGTTTTTT.

The rearrangement joins TRBV13 to TRBJ2-1, with D perhaps matching TRBD1 (6 bases). Per germline, CDR1 PRHDT and CDR2 FYEKMQ (reference sequence). This CDR3 comprises 17 residues. V shed 5 bases and J shed 10 bases, with 27 bases lying between them. The CDR3 here is CASSELTDRSLGVEQFF. Here the CDR3 DNA reads TGTGCCAGCAGCGAACTGACCGACAGGAGCTTGGGGGTAGAGCAGTTCTTC.